Following are 15 T cell receptor beta chains from one sample sequenced in a study of Graves' ophthalmopathy and Graves' hyperthyroidism (dated by TCRdb to the late 2010s). Reads for this sample came from an Illumina HiSeq 2000. For repertoire sequencing, the TCR beta CDR3 regions were amplified from RNA transcripts. The first round was an RT-PCR using HTBI primers with the Qiagen OneStep RT-PCR kit, and this first round was followed by a second-round multiplex PCR, then size selection and purification. TCRdb ran its own pipeline on the public reads, namely fastp trimming at Q25 and MiXCR clone calling, and kept in-frame beta chains. For every CDR3 protein sequence, its rows merge into one entry that carries the most common genes and DNA. Within this sample are hundreds of thousands of distinct CDR3 sequences, with about 20% of them counted one time only. The top ten hold more than 5.5% of the sample.

The material sequenced was peripheral blood. The receptors shown here come from a young woman with stable Graves' hyperthyroidism. Some clones in this sample may be carry-over from other donors' samples. Donor details come from another sample of the same person, matched by shared clones.

Many counts were recorded for this clonotype. This sequence joins TRBV30 and TRBJ1-2; D unresolved. The ends were cut back, 3 bases at V and 0 bases at J, with 8 bases in the middle. The CDR3 sequence is 13 residues long. From germline, CDR1 is GTSNPN and CDR2 SVGIG (reference sequence). Written as DNA, the CDR3 is TGTGCCTGGAGCGTAGGAGCTAACTATGGCTACACCTTC. This gives the protein CAWSVGANYGYTF.

This clonotype has just a few counts. This sequence joins TRBV13 and TRBJ2-7; maybe TRBD1 (6 bases). CDR1 and CDR2 from the germline V gene are PRHDT and FYEKMQ (reference sequence). The CDR3 length is 14 residues. V was shortened by 5 bases and J by 2 bases, with 13 bases between the two germline ends. In nucleotides, the CDR3 is TGTGCCAGCAGCCTAACTGGACAGACCTACGAGCAGTACTTC. It codes for CASSLTGQTYEQYF.

As regards this clonotype: A clone one base away is much larger, so this may be a read error. The J gene is TRBJ2-7, the V gene TRBV2; possibly TRBD1 for D (6 bases). Germline CDR1 reads SNHLY; CDR2 reads FYNNEI. There are 13 residues in the CDR3. V shed 6 bases and J shed 2 bases, with 11 bases lying between them. The CDR3 DNA sequence: TGTGCCAGCAGCGCGGACAGAACCTACGAGCAGTACTTC. Its protein product is CASSADRTYEQYF.

This clonotype was counted ten times or more. The V gene is TRBV7-2, the J gene TRBJ2-5; D is unresolved. The CDR3 extends over 14 amino acids. Deletions cut 0 bases from V and 5 bases from J, with 10 bases between. Germline lookup yields CDR1 SGHTA and CDR2 FQGNSA. The CDR3 nucleotides are TGTGCCAGCAGCTTAGCCGGATGGCGGGAGACCCAGTACTTC. It specifies CASSLAGWRETQYF.

This clonotype has ten or more counts. One end of the junction fails to match germline, which may point to a read error. V and J are TRBV10-3 and TRBJ1-1, with D perhaps matching TRBD1 (6 bases). The CDR3 has 13 residues. Germline V gene data show CDR1 as ENHRY and CDR2 as SYGVKD. Here the CDR3 reads CATFEGGAGESFF. The DNA of the CDR3 is TGTGCCACTTTTGAGGGGGGGGCGGGTGAATCTTTCTTT.

The J gene is TRBJ1-1, the V gene TRBV6-5; no definite D call. The length of the CDR3 is 15 residues. Deletions cut 0 bases from V and 5 bases from J, with 13 bases between. CDR1 MNHEY and CDR2 SVGAGI come from the germline V gene. The CDR3 DNA reads TGTGCCAGCAGTTACTCGATAGCGTCTGGTACTGAAGCTTTCTTT. Amino acid sequence: CASSYSIASGTEAFF.

J is TRBJ2-7 and V is TRBV6-1, with TRBD2 matching 14 bases. Per germline, CDR1 MNHNS and CDR2 SASEGT. This CDR3 is 16 amino acids long. The V segment lost 6 bases and the J segment 2 bases; nucleotides outside the gene matches: 6. The CDR3 DNA reads as TGTGCCAGCAGGCTTTCGACTAGCGGGGGGGCCTACGAGCAGTACTTC. Translation: CASRLSTSGGAYEQYF.

V is TRBV6-1 and J is TRBJ2-4, with 9 bases that match TRBD1. There are 16 residues in the CDR3. The germline V gene encodes CDR1 MNHNS and CDR2 SASEGT. Losses at the gene ends were 2 bases for V and 6 bases for J; bases not matched to a gene: 8. The CDR3 sequence: CASSEIVGQGRNIQYF. In DNA, the CDR3 is TGTGCCAGCAGTGAAATCGTAGGACAGGGGAGAAACATTCAGTACTTC.

This clonotype has at least ten counts. This chain uses TRBV19 with TRBJ2-7; D may be TRBD2 (6 bases). With 8 bases removed from V and 0 bases from J, the gap between germline ends came to 14 bases. CDR1 is LNHDA and CDR2 is SQIVND in the germline V gene (reference sequence). The CDR3 has 14 amino acids. CDR3 bases: TGTGCCAGTCAGGACACCGGGAGCTCCTACGAGCAGTACTTC. Encoded protein: CASQDTGSSYEQYF.

This clonotype came up many times. The rearrangement joins TRBV6-1 to TRBJ1-1; D remains ambiguous. This CDR3 comprises 14 residues. V lost 4 bases and J lost 3, with 12 bases in between. Germline values: CDR1 MNHNS, CDR2 SASEGT. The CDR3 region is CASSVEGGDTEAFF. CDR3 sequence (DNA): TGTGCCAGCAGTGTAGAGGGCGGAGACACTGAAGCTTTCTTT.

In its sample, this clonotype was seen many times. This rearrangement joins TRBV6-1 to TRBJ1-3; TRBD1 matches at 7 bases. V lost 2 bases, J lost 5 bases, and 9 bases stayed unmatched. Germline V gene data show CDR1 as MNHNS and CDR2 as SASEGT. The CDR3 contains 16 residues. The CDR3 DNA reads as TGTGCCAGCAGTGAATACAGGGGAGAACGGCGAAACACCATATATTTT. Translating it yields CASSEYRGERRNTIYF.

This clonotype was counted many times. The V call is TRBV30, the J call TRBJ2-5; possible D gene TRBD1, 5 bases. Trimming removed 4 bases from V and 3 bases from J, with 9 bases in between. The CDR3 extends over 12 amino acids. Germline assignment: CDR1 GTSNPN and CDR2 SVGIG (reference sequence). CDR3 nucleotide sequence: TGTGCCTGGAATTGGGGCGAAGAGACCCAGTACTTC. Translation gives CAWNWGEETQYF.

Many counts were recorded for this clonotype. The rearrangement links TRBV20-1 to TRBJ2-5; D is tentatively TRBD1 or TRBD2 (5 bases each). The CDR3 covers 16 residues. Germline V gene data show CDR1 as DFQATT and CDR2 as SNEGSKA (reference sequence). V shed 3 bases and J shed 4 bases, with 21 bases lying between them. The CDR3 nucleotides are TGCAGTGCTAGGGGGGATCAGGGTATCGTAATAGAGACCCAGTACTTC. Protein product: CSARGDQGIVIETQYF.

This clonotype was detected ten times or more. This chain joins TRBV11-2 and TRBJ2-7, with 8 nucleotides matching TRBD1. After removal of 5 bases from V and 6 bases from J, the junction contained 12 bases not matched to a gene. CDR1 SGHAT and CDR2 FQNNGV come from the germline V gene. CDR3 length: 15 amino acids. CDR3: CASSLPGAGGAEQYF. Here the CDR3 DNA reads TGTGCCAGCAGCCTCCCGGGGGCAGGGGGCGCCGAGCAGTACTTC.

This chain connects TRBV4-3 to TRBJ2-5, with TRBD1 matching over 7 bases. CDR1 LGHNA and CDR2 YSLEER come from the germline V gene. Trimming at V came to 3 bases and at J to 0 bases, leaving 10 bases not matched to a gene. CDR3 length: 17 amino acids. For the CDR3, the DNA is TGCGCCAGCAGCCACCAGGGACAGACCGATTACCAAGAGACCCAGTACTTC. Translating it yields CASSHQGQTDYQETQYF.